Listed below are T cell receptor beta chains from one sample, sequenced in a study of T cell responses to AZD1222 COVID-19 vaccine. Assay: immunoSEQ multiplex PCR; the TCRdb copy retains only in-frame clones and omits some. Of about 89,000 clones in the sample, 89% are singletons; the top ten hold approximately 5%. This sample comprised peripheral blood, obtained 28 days after the second AZD1222 dose. These receptor sequences come from an adult who received the AZD1222 COVID-19 vaccine. Both conserved end residues are part of each CDR3. A D gene is named only where the DNA matches it firmly. Not every row has a clone size; where given, it reads once, few, many or a size class.

v_call	d_call	j_call	clone_size	cdr3_nt	cdr3_aa
TRBV6-5	-	TRBJ1-2	-	TGTGCCAGCAGTTACTCGAAAGGGGGGATAAATGGCTACACCTTC	CASSYSKGGINGYTF
TRBV5-1	-	TRBJ2-5	-	TGCGCCAGCGGGGCGTTGGCAGGGGAAAGAGAGACCCAGTACTTC	CASGALAGERETQYF
TRBV27	-	TRBJ2-3	-	TGTGCCAGCAGTCCTCGGGACGTCACAGATACGCAGTATTTT	CASSPRDVTDTQYF
TRBV27	TRBD1	TRBJ1-5	once	TGTGCCAGCAGTTTAGGGCAGGGGGGTTTGCCCCAGCATTTT	CASSLGQGGLPQHF
TRBV27	-	TRBJ2-7	-	TGTGCCAGCATGATTTTGGGGTCTGCAACCTACGAGCAGTACTTC	CASMILGSATYEQYF
TRBV19	-	TRBJ1-1	-	TGTGCCAGTAGTATTGTCTTTGGGGTCGGATACGAGAGTGAAGCTTTCTTT	CASSIVFGVGYESEAFF
TRBV28	-	TRBJ1-2	once	TGTGCCAGCAGTTTATCTCACTATGGCTACACCTTC	CASSLSHYGYTF
TRBV5-1	-	TRBJ1-1	few	TGCGCCAGCAGCTTGTTGGGTCCCGAAGCTTTCTTT	CASSLLGPEAFF
TRBV28	-	TRBJ1-6	-	TGTGCCAGCAGTCCCGAAAGGGATTATTCACCCCTCCACTTT	CASSPERDYSPLHF
TRBV19	-	TRBJ1-1	-	TGTGCCAGTAGCCGGACAGTCCTGAACACTGAAGCTTTCTTT	CASSRTVLNTEAFF
TRBV7-2	TRBD1	TRBJ1-2	-	TGTGCCAGCAACGGTGGGGGACAGAACTATGGCTACACCTTC	CASNGGGQNYGYTF
TRBV6-4	-	TRBJ2-3	-	TGTGCCAGTTCCAGGGGCACAGATACGCAGTATTTT	CASSRGTDTQYF
TRBV19	TRBD1	TRBJ1-2	-	TGTGCCAGTAGTATAGAGGGACAGTACTATGGCTACACCTTC	CASSIEGQYYGYTF
TRBV9	-	TRBJ1-4	-	TGTGCCAGCAGCGTAGGGGGCAGTCAGTATGAAAAACTGTTTTTT	CASSVGGSQYEKLFF
TRBV7-9	TRBD2	TRBJ2-1	-	TGTGCCAGCAGCCCTAGGGAGTTGGGGGGGAGCTCCTACAATGAGCAGTTCTTC	CASSPRELGGSSYNEQFF
TRBV18	-	TRBJ1-5	-	TGTGCCAGCTCACCTGCGGACACCCCCTATCAGCCCCAGCATTTT	CASSPADTPYQPQHF
TRBV6-5	-	TRBJ2-5	-	TGTGCCAGCGGAGGGACAGCCACACAAGAGACCCAGTACTTC	CASGGTATQETQYF
TRBV7-9	-	TRBJ2-2	-	TGTGCCAGCCTAGGGAAGCACCGCACCGGGGAGCTGTTTTTT	CASLGKHRTGELFF
TRBV30	-	TRBJ2-7	few	TGTGCCTGGAACCGGGGTTCCTACGAGCAGTACTTC	CAWNRGSYEQYF
TRBV6-5	-	TRBJ1-5	-	TGTGCCAGCGGGTTCGAGAATCAGCCCCAGCATTTT	CASGFENQPQHF
TRBV7-2	-	TRBJ1-5	-	TGTGCCAGCAGCCCGACCCGACGTTCGGGGCAGCCCCAGCATTTT	CASSPTRRSGQPQHF
TRBV12-5	-	TRBJ1-2	-	TGTGCTAGTGGTTTGAGTGATGTGGGGACTCTCTATGGCTACACCTTC	CASGLSDVGTLYGYTF
TRBV19	-	TRBJ2-1	-	TGTGCCAGTAGTATTCCACGCCTAGAGCAGTTCTTC	CASSIPRLEQFF
TRBV7-8	-	TRBJ1-5	-	TGTGCCAGCAGCTTAGGGGGAAGCCCAGGTCAGCCCCAGCATTTT	CASSLGGSPGQPQHF
TRBV14	TRBD1	TRBJ2-7	-	TGTGCCAGCAGCCAAGGGACAGGGGACTACGAGCAGTACTTC	CASSQGTGDYEQYF
TRBV5-1	-	TRBJ2-5	-	TGCGCCAGCAGCTTGGCGGTCCCCGAGACCCAGTACTTC	CASSLAVPETQYF
TRBV30	-	TRBJ1-2	-	TGTGCCTGGATTAAAATGCAGGGAGGGAACTATGGCTACACCTTC	CAWIKMQGGNYGYTF
TRBV5-1	TRBD2	TRBJ2-1	-	TGCGCCAGCAGCCCCTACCCTAGCGGGGGCGCTGAGCAGTTCTTC	CASSPYPSGGAEQFF
TRBV5-4	TRBD2	TRBJ2-5	-	TGTGCCAGCAGTCAGAGACTAGCGAGTGAGACCCAGTACTTC	CASSQRLASETQYF
TRBV5-1	-	TRBJ2-3	once	TGCGCCAGCAGCGCCTACCGACAGAACACAGATACGCAGTATTTT	CASSAYRQNTDTQYF
TRBV9	-	TRBJ1-5	-	TGTGCCAGCAGCGCCTTTGGGGATCAGCCCCAGCATTTT	CASSAFGDQPQHF
TRBV5-1	-	TRBJ1-1	-	TGCGCCAGCAGCTTGGCCGGCGGAATGAACACTGAAGCTTTCTTT	CASSLAGGMNTEAFF
TRBV9	TRBD1	TRBJ1-2	-	TGTGCCAGCAGCGTTACAGGGGAGAACTATGGCTACACCTTC	CASSVTGENYGYTF
TRBV7-3	TRBD1	TRBJ1-2	few	TGTGCCAGCAGCTCCGGACAGGACTATGGCTACACCTTC	CASSSGQDYGYTF
TRBV28	-	TRBJ1-1	-	TGTGCCAGCAGTTTATCTTCTAGGCGGATGAACACTGAAGCTTTCTTT	CASSLSSRRMNTEAFF
TRBV28	TRBD1	TRBJ1-2	-	TGTGCCAGCATTCGGACAGGGGAGACCTATGGCTACACCTTC	CASIRTGETYGYTF
TRBV13	TRBD2	TRBJ2-3	-	TGTGCCAGCAGCTTAGGTGGTAGCGGGGTCACAGATACGCAGTATTTT	CASSLGGSGVTDTQYF
TRBV19	-	TRBJ2-3	-	TGTGCCACAAACACAGGGTTCTCAGATACGCAGTATTTT	CATNTGFSDTQYF
TRBV6-1	-	TRBJ1-2	few	TGTGCCAGCAGTGAAGTTATAAAGGGGAGGATATGGAACTATGGCTACACCTTC	CASSEVIKGRIWNYGYTF
TRBV5-1	TRBD1	TRBJ2-3	-	TGCGCCAGCAGCTCAAGATATTATTTTAGGGACAGAGAAAGCACAGATACGCAGTATTTT	CASSSRYYFRDRESTDTQYF
TRBV6-5	-	TRBJ2-7	-	TGTGCCAGCAGTTACTCGTCCGAGCAGTACTTC	CASSYSSEQYF
TRBV7-3	TRBD1	TRBJ1-1	once	TGTGCCAGCAGCCCTACCGGGACAGGGGCTGAAGCTTTCTTT	CASSPTGTGAEAFF
TRBV10-2	-	TRBJ1-4	-	TGCGCCAGCAACCCGAGAACGGGGGGGCCCGATGAAAAACTGTTTTTT	CASNPRTGGPDEKLFF
TRBV9	-	TRBJ2-7	-	TGTGCCAGCAGCGTAGAAGGATCGGGGCGTGAGCAGTACTTC	CASSVEGSGREQYF
TRBV9	-	TRBJ1-1	-	TGTGCCAGCAGTGGAAGGGCAGGGTGGACTGAAGCTTTCTTT	CASSGRAGWTEAFF
TRBV9	-	TRBJ2-3	once	TGTGCCAGCAGCGAGGGGCTCCCCACAGATACGCAGTATTTT	CASSEGLPTDTQYF
TRBV11-2	-	TRBJ1-2	-	TGTGCCAGCAGCCCCAAAGGGGGTTCTAACTATGGCTACACCTTC	CASSPKGGSNYGYTF
TRBV6-2/TRBV6-3	-	TRBJ1-2	-	TGTGCCAGCAGTAACCCTGGCCGGTGGTTTAGCTATGGCTACACCTTC	CASSNPGRWFSYGYTF
TRBV7-9	TRBD1	TRBJ2-2	-	TGTGCCAGCAGCTGGGGGACAGGGGTTATCGGGGAGCTGTTTTTT	CASSWGTGVIGELFF
TRBV2	-	TRBJ1-1	-	TGTGCCAGCAGCGAAAAACAGGGTAGAAGGACTGAAGCTTTCTTT	CASSEKQGRRTEAFF
TRBV5-1	TRBD1	TRBJ1-5	-	TGCGCCAGCAGCTTGGAAGGGGGCAGCAATCAGCCCCAGCATTTT	CASSLEGGSNQPQHF
TRBV21-1	-	TRBJ2-3	-	TGTGCCAGCAGCAAAGTGGGCCGAATCTTCCGAACGCAGTATTTT	CASSKVGRIFRTQYF
TRBV11-3	-	TRBJ1-1	once	TGTGCCAGCAGCTATGGGGCGGCAGTTAACACTGAAGCTTTCTTT	CASSYGAAVNTEAFF
TRBV12-3/TRBV12-4	-	TRBJ1-1	-	TGTGCCAGCAGTTTTGGTGCTCGGATTGAAGCTTTCTTT	CASSFGARIEAFF
TRBV4-1	TRBD2	TRBJ2-1	-	TGCGCCAGCAGCCAAGGCCGAGAAGCGGGGCCGTCCTTCTCCTACAATGAGCAGTTCTTC	CASSQGREAGPSFSYNEQFF
TRBV2	-	TRBJ1-2	-	TGTGCCAGCAGAGCGAACGTGGCAGATATTAACTATGGCTACACCTTC	CASRANVADINYGYTF
TRBV12-5	TRBD1	TRBJ2-5	-	TGTGCTAGTGGCCGGGGACAGGGGCAAGAGACCCAGTACTTC	CASGRGQGQETQYF
TRBV5-1	-	TRBJ1-4	-	TGCGCCAGCAGCTTAGGCCCGGTTGATAATGAAAAACTGTTTTTT	CASSLGPVDNEKLFF
TRBV19	-	TRBJ2-5	-	TGTGCCAGTAGACGGGGGGCCAAAGAGACCCAGTACTTC	CASRRGAKETQYF
TRBV12-3/TRBV12-4	-	TRBJ2-5	-	TGTGCCAGCAGCCGTCAGGGGTGGGAGACCCAGTACTTC	CASSRQGWETQYF